This TCR beta chain was captured in a study of T cell responses to AZD1222 COVID-19 vaccine. General study findings and limits: Just a handful of people given AZD1222 tested seropositive at baseline. The study found vaccine-associated CD4 TCRs spanning spike, dominant at 160-218 and 743-854.

Looked up from germline, CDR1 is SGHTS and CDR2 is YDEGEE. V was shortened by 0 bases and J by 8 bases, with 11 bases between the two germline ends. The CDR3 is 13 amino acids. Method: immunoSEQ multiplex PCR; TCRdb's copy keeps in-frame clones and lacks some. The profile shows some 180,000 clones, approximately 94% of them singletons. In the case of this clone: Antigen unknown.

This sequence originates from an adult who received the AZD1222 COVID-19 vaccine. The V gene is TRBV5-8, the J gene TRBJ1-2, with a possible D match to TRBD1 (6 bases). The source was peripheral blood, collected 28 days after the second AZD1222 dose. CDR3 in amino acids: CASSLGGPGGYTF. CDR3 bases: TGTGCCAGCAGCTTGGGGGGGCCTGGAGGCTACACCTTC.